This entry lists 3 T cell receptor beta chains sequenced from one sample in a study of T cell repertoires in cytomegalovirus infection. TCRdb fed the reads into MiXCR, producing one record per CDR3 protein. The sample has around 230,000 distinct CDR3 sequences, 6.5% seen once. What was sequenced was PBMCs. These receptors all stem from a human donor in good health (CMV status not recorded). Some clones in this sample may be carry-over from other donors' samples.

This clonotype showed up many times. J is TRBJ2-7 and V is TRBV7-9, with 7 nucleotides matching TRBD1. This CDR3 region has 15 residues. Germline V gene data show CDR1 as SEHNR and CDR2 as FQNEAQ (reference sequence). V lost 5 bases, J lost 2 bases, and 9 bases stayed unmatched. CDR3 in DNA: TGTGCCAGCAGCCCCGCCCGGACAGGCCCCTACGAGCAGTACTTC. This encodes CASSPARTGPYEQYF.

The chain couples TRBV7-2 to TRBJ1-3; D is unclear. There are 12 residues in the CDR3. The germline V gene encodes CDR1 SGHTA and CDR2 FQGNSA. V shed 5 bases and J shed 6 bases, with 8 bases lying between them. CDR3 residues: CASSLFLNTIYF. The CDR3 nucleotides read TGTGCCAGCAGCCTCTTTTTAAACACCATATATTTT.

A few counts support this clonotype. The V and J genes are TRBV5-1 and TRBJ2-1; TRBD2 matches 8 bases. This CDR3 has 17 amino acids. J was trimmed by 1 base and V by 3 bases; bases with no gene match: 9. CDR1 and CDR2 (germline): SGHRS, YFSETQ. In DNA, the CDR3 is TGCGCCAGCAGCTCGAGGGGGGTAGCGGGGTCCTACAATGAGCAGTTCTTC. Its protein is CASSSRGVAGSYNEQFF.